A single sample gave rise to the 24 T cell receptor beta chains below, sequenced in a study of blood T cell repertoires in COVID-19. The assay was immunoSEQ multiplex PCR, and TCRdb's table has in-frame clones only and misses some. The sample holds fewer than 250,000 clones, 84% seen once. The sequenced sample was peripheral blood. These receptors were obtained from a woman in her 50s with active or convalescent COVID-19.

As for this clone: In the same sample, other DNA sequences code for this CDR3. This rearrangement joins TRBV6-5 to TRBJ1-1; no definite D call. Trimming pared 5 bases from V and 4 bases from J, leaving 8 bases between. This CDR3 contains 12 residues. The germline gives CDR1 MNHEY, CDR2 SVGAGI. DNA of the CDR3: TGTGCCAGCAGTAGAGAGGGCACTGAAGCTTTCTTT. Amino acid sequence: CASSREGTEAFF.

The CDR3: CASSPSPSGPQHF. In DNA, the CDR3 is TGTGCCAGCAGCCCGTCTCCCTCGGGGCCCCAGCATTTT. This chain links TRBV11-2 with TRBJ1-5; D remains ambiguous. This CDR3 region has 13 residues. CDR1 SGHAT and CDR2 FQNNGV come from the germline V gene. Deletions cut 5 bases from V and 9 bases from J, with 14 bases between.

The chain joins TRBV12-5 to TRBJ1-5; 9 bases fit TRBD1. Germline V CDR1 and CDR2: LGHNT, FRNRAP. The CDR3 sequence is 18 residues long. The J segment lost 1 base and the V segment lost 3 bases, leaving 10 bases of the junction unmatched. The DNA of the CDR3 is TGTGCTAGTGGTTTTCCCACCCGGGACAGGGAAAGCAATCAGCCCCAGCATTTT. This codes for CASGFPTRDRESNQPQHF.

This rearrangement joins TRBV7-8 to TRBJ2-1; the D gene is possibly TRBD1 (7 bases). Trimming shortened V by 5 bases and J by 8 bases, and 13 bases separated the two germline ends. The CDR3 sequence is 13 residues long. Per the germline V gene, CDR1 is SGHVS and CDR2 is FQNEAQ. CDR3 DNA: TGTGCCAGCAGCCTCAGGGGGAGGTATGAGCAGTTCTTC. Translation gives CASSLRGRYEQFF.

CDR3 region: CASSRQGELFF. In nucleotides, the CDR3 is TGTGCCAGCAGCAGACAGGGGGAGCTGTTTTTT. J is TRBJ2-2 and V is TRBV6-5; a weak D match, TRBD1 (5 bases). Between the trimmed V and J ends, which lost 6 bases and 8 bases, there was a span of 7 bases. There are 11 residues in the CDR3. CDR1 MNHEY and CDR2 SVGAGI come from the germline V gene.

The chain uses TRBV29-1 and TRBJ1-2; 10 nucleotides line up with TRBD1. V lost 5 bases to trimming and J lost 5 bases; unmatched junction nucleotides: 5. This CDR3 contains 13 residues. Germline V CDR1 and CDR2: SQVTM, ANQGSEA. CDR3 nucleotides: TGCAGCGTTACGGGACAGGGGTTTTATGGCTACACCTTC. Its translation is CSVTGQGFYGYTF.

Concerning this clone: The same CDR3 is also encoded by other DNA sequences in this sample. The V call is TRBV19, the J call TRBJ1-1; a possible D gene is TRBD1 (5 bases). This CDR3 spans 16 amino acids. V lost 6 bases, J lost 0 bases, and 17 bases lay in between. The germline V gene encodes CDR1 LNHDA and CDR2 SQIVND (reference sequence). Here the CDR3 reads CASRGGKGRVNTEAFF. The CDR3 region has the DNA TGTGCCAGTAGGGGAGGGAAGGGGCGCGTGAACACTGAAGCTTTCTTT.

CDR3 amino acids: CASSQGVGGNTIYF. The CDR3 nucleotides are TGTGCCAGCAGCCAGGGGGTTGGTGGAAACACCATATATTTT. The chain is built from TRBV6-5 and TRBJ1-3; 7 bases are a match to TRBD1. This CDR3 spans 14 amino acids. CDR1 and CDR2 from the germline V gene are MNHEY and SVGAGI. Germline trimming cut 6 bases from V and 3 bases from J; bases unmatched to any gene: 5.

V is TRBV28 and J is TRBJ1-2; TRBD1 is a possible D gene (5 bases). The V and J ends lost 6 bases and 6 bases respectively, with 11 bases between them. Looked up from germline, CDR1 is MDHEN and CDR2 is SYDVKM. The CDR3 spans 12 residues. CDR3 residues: CASREGPDGYTF. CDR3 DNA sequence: TGTGCCAGCAGGGAGGGACCTGATGGCTACACCTTC.

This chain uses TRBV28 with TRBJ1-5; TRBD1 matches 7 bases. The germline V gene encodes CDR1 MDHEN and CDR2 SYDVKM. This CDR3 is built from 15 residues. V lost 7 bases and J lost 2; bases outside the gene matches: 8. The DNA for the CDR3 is TGTGCCAGCACCATTGGACAGGCGGGCAATCAGCCCCAGCATTTT. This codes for CASTIGQAGNQPQHF.

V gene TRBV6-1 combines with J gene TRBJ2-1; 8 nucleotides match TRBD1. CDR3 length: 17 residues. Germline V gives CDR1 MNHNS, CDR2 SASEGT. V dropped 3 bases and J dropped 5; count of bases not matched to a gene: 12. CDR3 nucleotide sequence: TGTGCCAGCAGTGATTCAGACAGGGGTTCGTATCACAATGAGCAGTTCTTC. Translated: CASSDSDRGSYHNEQFF.

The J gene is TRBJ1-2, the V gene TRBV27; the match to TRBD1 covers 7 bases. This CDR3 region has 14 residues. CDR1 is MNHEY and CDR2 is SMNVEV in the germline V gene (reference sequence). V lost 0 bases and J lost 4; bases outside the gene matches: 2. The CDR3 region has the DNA TGTGCCAGCAGTTTATCCGGGACAGCCTATGGCTACACCTTC. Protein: CASSLSGTAYGYTF.

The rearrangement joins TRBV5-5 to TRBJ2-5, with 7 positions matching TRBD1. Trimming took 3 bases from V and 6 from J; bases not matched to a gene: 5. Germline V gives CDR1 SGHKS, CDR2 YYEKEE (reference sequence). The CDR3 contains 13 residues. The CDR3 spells CASSSSGGKTQYF. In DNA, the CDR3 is TGTGCCAGCAGCTCGTCAGGGGGAAAGACCCAGTACTTC.

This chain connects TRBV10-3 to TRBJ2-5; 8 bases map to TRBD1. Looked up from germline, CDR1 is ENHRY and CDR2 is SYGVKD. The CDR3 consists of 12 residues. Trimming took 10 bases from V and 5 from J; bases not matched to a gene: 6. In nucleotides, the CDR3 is TGTGCCACTGGAGACAGGGGCGAGACCCAGTACTTC. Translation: CATGDRGETQYF.

CDR3 region: CASSRPTRSRTEAFF. The CDR3 DNA is TGTGCCAGCAGTCGCCCCACGAGGAGTCGCACTGAAGCTTTCTTT. This rearrangement joins TRBV6-5 to TRBJ1-1, with D unresolved. The CDR3 loop spans 15 amino acids. The germline CDR1 and CDR2 sequences are MNHEY and SVGAGI. The V end lost 5 bases, the J end lost 4 bases, and 17 bases lay between the germline ends.

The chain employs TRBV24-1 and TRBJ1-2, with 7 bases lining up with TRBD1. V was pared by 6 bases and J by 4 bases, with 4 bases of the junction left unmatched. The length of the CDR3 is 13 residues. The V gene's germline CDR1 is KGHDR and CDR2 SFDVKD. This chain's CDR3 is CATSPRDSYGYTF. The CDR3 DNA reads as TGTGCCACCAGTCCCCGGGACAGCTATGGCTACACCTTC.

CDR3 in amino acids: CASSATPGQNQPQHF. The CDR3 DNA reads as TGTGCCAGCAGCGCCACTCCGGGACAAAATCAGCCCCAGCATTTT. The V and J genes are TRBV2 and TRBJ1-5, with D tentatively TRBD1 (6 bases). Per germline, CDR1 SNHLY and CDR2 FYNNEI. CDR3 length: 15 amino acids. The V gene lost 6 bases and the J gene lost 4 bases, with 16 bases spanning the gap.

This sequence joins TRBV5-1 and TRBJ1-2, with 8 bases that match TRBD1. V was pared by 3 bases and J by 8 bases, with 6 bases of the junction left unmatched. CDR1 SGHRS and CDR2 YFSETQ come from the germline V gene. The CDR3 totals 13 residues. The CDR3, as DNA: TGCGCCAGCAGCTCCGGACAGGGCGAGGGCTACACCTTC. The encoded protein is CASSSGQGEGYTF.

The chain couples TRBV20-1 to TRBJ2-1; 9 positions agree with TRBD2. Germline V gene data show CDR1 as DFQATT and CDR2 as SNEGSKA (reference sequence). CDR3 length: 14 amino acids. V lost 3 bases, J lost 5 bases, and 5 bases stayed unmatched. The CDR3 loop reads CSASAGGYDNEQFF. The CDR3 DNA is TGCAGTGCTAGTGCGGGAGGGTATGACAATGAGCAGTTCTTC.

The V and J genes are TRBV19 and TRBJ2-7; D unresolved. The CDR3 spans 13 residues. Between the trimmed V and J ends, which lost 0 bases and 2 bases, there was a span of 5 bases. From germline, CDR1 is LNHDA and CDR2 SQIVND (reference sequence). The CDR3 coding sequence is TGTGCCAGTAGTATAGATCTCCCCTACGAGCAGTACTTC. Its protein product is CASSIDLPYEQYF.

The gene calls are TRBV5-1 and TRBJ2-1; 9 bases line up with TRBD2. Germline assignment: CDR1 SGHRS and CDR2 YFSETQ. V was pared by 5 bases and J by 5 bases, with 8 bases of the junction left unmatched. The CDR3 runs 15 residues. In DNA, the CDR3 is TGCGCCAGCAGGCCCGGGACTAGCCCCAACAATGAGCAGTTCTTC. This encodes CASRPGTSPNNEQFF.

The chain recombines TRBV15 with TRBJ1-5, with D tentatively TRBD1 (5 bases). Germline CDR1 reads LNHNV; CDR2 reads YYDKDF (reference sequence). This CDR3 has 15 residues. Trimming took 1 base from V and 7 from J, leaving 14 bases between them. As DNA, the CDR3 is TGTGCCACCAGCAGAGGGGTTGGGGGGGACCAGCCCCAGCATTTT. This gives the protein CATSRGVGGDQPQHF. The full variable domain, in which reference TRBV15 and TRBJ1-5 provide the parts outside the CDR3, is DAMVIQNPRYQVTQFGKPVTLSCSQTLNHNVMYWYQQKSSQAPKLLFHYYDKDFNNEADTPDNFQSRRPNTSFCFLDIRSPGLGDTAMYLCATSRGVGGDQPQHFGDGTRLSIL.

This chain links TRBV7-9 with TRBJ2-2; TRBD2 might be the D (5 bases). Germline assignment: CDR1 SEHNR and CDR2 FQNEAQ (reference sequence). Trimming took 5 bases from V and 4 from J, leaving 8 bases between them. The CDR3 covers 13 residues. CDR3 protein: CASSPLGTGELFF. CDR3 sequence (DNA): TGTGCCAGCAGCCCACTAGGCACCGGGGAGCTGTTTTTT.

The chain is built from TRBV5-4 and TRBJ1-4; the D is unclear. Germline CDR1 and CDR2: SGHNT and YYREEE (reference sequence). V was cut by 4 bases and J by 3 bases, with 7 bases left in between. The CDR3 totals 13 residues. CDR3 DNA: TGTGCCAGCAGCGAGGATCCTAATGAAAAACTGTTTTTT. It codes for CASSEDPNEKLFF. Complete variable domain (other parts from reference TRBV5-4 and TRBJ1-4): ETGVTQSPTHLIKTRGQQVTLRCSSQSGHNTVSWYQQALGQGPQFIFQYYREEENGRGNFPPRFSGLQFPNYSSELNVNALELDDSALYLCASSEDPNEKLFFGSGTQLSVL.